These 17 T cell receptor beta chains came from one sample sequenced in a study of cytomegalovirus exposure and HLA in healthy donors. With 60 Vbeta and 13 Jbeta primers, the PCR was carried out. Using immunoSEQ multiplex PCR, the repertoire was profiled, and TCRdb retains in-frame clones only, with some absent. The table shows 75,000 to 95,000 clones, with under 80% occurring only once. Sequenced: PBMCs. These receptor sequences come from a human donor in good health.

The chain has TRBV5-1 and TRBJ2-7; 8 bases line up with TRBD1. The CDR3 totals 15 residues. Per the germline V gene, CDR1 is SGHRS and CDR2 is YFSETQ. The trim removed 0 bases at V and 5 bases at J, leaving 7 bases unmatched. CDR3 DNA: TGCGCCAGCAGCTTGGAGGCAGGGGGCTGGGACGAGCAGTACTTC. Its translation is CASSLEAGGWDEQYF.

This chain uses TRBV5-1 with TRBJ2-3; 11 nucleotides match TRBD2. CDR3 length: 16 amino acids. Germline loops: CDR1 SGHRS, CDR2 YFSETQ. J gave up 4 bases and V 6 bases, and 10 bases lay outside the gene matches. CDR3 coding DNA: TGCGCCAGCACCACTAGCGGGGGCCAAAGGGCAGATACGCAGTATTTT. It yields the protein CASTTSGGQRADTQYF. The variable domain in full, completed from reference TRBV5-1 and TRBJ2-3, reads KAGVTQTPRYLIKTRGQQVTLSCSPISGHRSVSWYQQTPGQGLQFLFEYFSETQRNKGNFPGRFSGRQFSNSRSEMNVSTLELGDSALYLCASTTSGGQRADTQYFGPGTRLTVL.

This clone appeared a few times. The chain is built from TRBV7-9 and TRBJ1-5, with D possibly TRBD1 on 6 matching bases. Trimming removed 4 bases at V and 3 bases at J, with 22 bases between. Germline loops: CDR1 SEHNR, CDR2 FQNEAQ (reference sequence). The CDR3 runs to 18 residues. The CDR3 sequence is CASSSLLLYQGINQPQHF. DNA for the CDR3: TGTGCCAGCAGCTCCCTTCTTTTGTATCAGGGGATCAATCAGCCCCAGCATTTT.

J is TRBJ2-7 and V is TRBV7-8; the D gene is possibly TRBD1 (5 bases). The CDR3 runs to 17 residues. CDR1 is SGHVS and CDR2 is FQNEAQ in the germline V gene. V shed 1 base and J shed 1 base, with 17 bases lying between them. The CDR3 DNA sequence: TGTGCCAGCAGCTTAGAGGTTAACGCAGGGTCTTCCTACGAGCAGTACTTC. This translates into CASSLEVNAGSSYEQYF.

This clone turned up a few times. The chain is built from TRBV9 and TRBJ2-7, with 8 bases matching TRBD2. This CDR3 region has 15 residues. Germline loops: CDR1 SGDLS, CDR2 YYNGEE. Trimming took 3 bases from V and 4 from J; bases not matched to a gene: 9. This chain's CDR3 is CASSASLAGPYEQYF. For the CDR3, the DNA is TGTGCCAGCAGCGCATCTCTAGCGGGCCCTTACGAGCAGTACTTC.

Only a few counts were recorded for this clone. J is TRBJ2-7 and V is TRBV25-1, with D unresolved. The CDR3 has 12 residues. Trimming pared 4 bases from V and 3 bases from J, leaving 7 bases between. Germline V gene lookup returns CDR1 MGHDK and CDR2 SYGVNS. CDR3 residues: CASSGDNYEQYF. The CDR3 DNA is TGTGCCAGCAGTGGCGACAACTACGAGCAGTACTTC.

This clone was detected once. The rearrangement uses TRBV7-2 and TRBJ2-7; 10 nucleotides match TRBD2. The CDR3 consists of 14 residues. CDR1 is SGHTA and CDR2 is FQGNSA in the germline V gene. Unmatched junction bases numbered 0, after V lost 2 bases and J lost 2 bases. CDR3: CASSLTSGAYEQYF. CDR3 sequence (DNA): TGTGCCAGCAGCTTAACTAGCGGGGCCTACGAGCAGTACTTC.

The genes are TRBV9 and TRBJ2-1; 9 positions match TRBD1. Germline CDR1 and CDR2: SGDLS and YYNGEE. This CDR3 comprises 15 residues. V lost 0 bases, J lost 8 bases, and 6 bases stayed unmatched. The CDR3 DNA sequence: TGTGCCAGCAGCGTAGCGGGACAGGGTCTCTATGAGCAGTTCTTC. It is translated as CASSVAGQGLYEQFF.

This sequence joins TRBV28 and TRBJ2-7, with TRBD1 matching over 9 bases. Germline V gives CDR1 MDHEN, CDR2 SYDVKM. The CDR3 consists of 15 residues. V lost 2 bases and J lost 5; bases outside the gene matches: 7. CDR3 amino acids: CASSLGGTGTHEQYF. The DNA for the CDR3 is TGTGCCAGCAGTTTAGGAGGGACAGGGACCCACGAGCAGTACTTC.

The chain couples TRBV9 to TRBJ1-5; unclear D gene. Per germline, CDR1 SGDLS and CDR2 YYNGEE. The CDR3 spans 13 residues. V lost 0 bases, J lost 8 bases, and 9 bases lay in between. The CDR3 spells CASSVGPREPQHF. CDR3 nucleotide sequence: TGTGCCAGCAGCGTAGGACCCCGGGAGCCCCAGCATTTT.

The V gene is TRBV25-1, the J gene TRBJ1-3; TRBD1 might be the D (5 bases). V lost 6 bases and J lost 8, with 8 bases in between. Germline CDR1 and CDR2: MGHDK and SYGVNS. The CDR3 consists of 11 residues. The CDR3 nucleotides are TGTGCCAGCAGCGTGACAGACACCATATATTTT. Protein sequence: CASSVTDTIYF.

The CDR3 here is CATTPRTDYGYTF. The CDR3 DNA follows: TGTGCCACCACCCCCAGGACAGACTATGGCTACACCTTC. The chain carries TRBV6-1 and TRBJ1-2; TRBD1 might be the D (6 bases). This CDR3 has 13 amino acids. Trimming took 10 bases from V and 3 from J, leaving 15 bases between them. Germline assignment: CDR1 MNHNS and CDR2 SASEGT.

The chain employs TRBV2 and TRBJ2-5; TRBD1 agrees at 7 bases. Germline V gene sequence: CDR1 SNHLY, CDR2 FYNNEI. This CDR3 contains 15 residues. In DNA form, the CDR3 reads TGTGCATATAAACACGAAAGGGACAGCCTCTGGACCCAGTACTTC. Translated: CAYKHERDSLWTQYF.

The rearrangement joins TRBV6-5 to TRBJ1-1; 8 bases line up with TRBD1. J lost 5 bases, V lost 6 bases, and 11 bases had no gene match. The CDR3 is 15 residues long. Germline V lookup: CDR1 MNHEY, CDR2 SVGAGI. The CDR3 protein is CASSLLTGVRTEAFF. The CDR3 nucleotides read TGTGCCAGCAGCCTTCTGACAGGGGTTAGAACTGAAGCTTTCTTT.

The genes are TRBV9 and TRBJ2-3; TRBD2 matches at 10 bases. CDR3 size: 17 residues. Germline-derived CDR1 and CDR2 are SGDLS and YYNGEE. V shed 0 bases and J 2 bases; nucleotides not matched to a gene: 6. CDR3 nucleotide sequence: TGTGCCAGCAGCGTAGTGTCTAGCGGGGGTTCCACAGATACGCAGTATTTT. Encoded protein: CASSVVSSGGSTDTQYF.

V is TRBV30 and J is TRBJ1-2; a possible D gene is TRBD1 (6 bases). There are 16 residues in the CDR3. From germline, CDR1 is GTSNPN and CDR2 SVGIG (reference sequence). Trimming removed 8 bases from V and 4 bases from J, with 26 bases in between. The CDR3: CASQRGPLLQGYGYTF. The CDR3 DNA reads as TGTGCCAGCCAACGGGGCCCTCTCCTACAGGGCTATGGCTACACCTTC.

The chain joins TRBV30 to TRBJ2-5, with 9 bases lining up with TRBD1. Germline-derived CDR1 and CDR2 are GTSNPN and SVGIG (reference sequence). This CDR3 is 17 amino acids long. V shed 3 bases, J shed 1 base, and the junction held 12 bases outside the gene matches. The CDR3 nucleotides are TGTGCCTGGAGCCCCGGGACAGGGATGTCTTTCCAAGAGACCCAGTACTTC. Translated: CAWSPGTGMSFQETQYF.